A selection of T cell receptor beta chains follows, all from one sample in a study of shared clonotypes between healthy human individuals. Sequenced by immunoSEQ multiplex PCR; TCRdb stores in-frame clones only, minus some. This sample has about 2,100,000 clones, with more than 85% found just once. Sample: naive CD8+ T cells from PBMCs. These receptors were taken from a man between 18 and 29 years old in good health. Some clones in this sample may be carry-over from other donors' samples. Each CDR3 is given with its conserved first and last residue. The D gene is left open where the match is weak. Clone size is stated in some rows and not others, as once, few, many or a class when expanded.

d_call j_call v_call clone_size cdr3_nt cdr3_aa
- TRBJ1-2 TRBV5-4 - TGTGCCAGCGGAGAGGGAAACAATGGCTACACCTTC CASGEGNNGYTF
TRBD2 TRBJ2-1 TRBV9 - TGTGCCAGCACCCTAGCGGGAGGGCCGGGGAATGAGCAGTTCTTC CASTLAGGPGNEQFF
- TRBJ2-6 TRBV10-3 - TGTGCCATCAGTGAGCCTGGGGAAAGTCGGGCCAACGTCCTGACTTTC CAISEPGESRANVLTF
TRBD1 TRBJ2-2 TRBV7-3 - TGTGCCAGCAGCCGTCATGGGGACAGATCGAACACCGGGGAGCTGTTTTTT CASSRHGDRSNTGELFF
TRBD2 TRBJ2-3 TRBV19 - TGTGCCAGTAGTATCAGACTAGCTGGCACAGATACGCAGTATTTT CASSIRLAGTDTQYF
- TRBJ1-3 TRBV28 - TGTGCCAGCAGTTTTAGGGTAGGGCGATCTTCCTCTGGAAACACCATATATTTT CASSFRVGRSSSGNTIYF
- TRBJ2-1 TRBV4-1 few TGCGCCAGCAGCCAAGACATCACTAGTTGGGTCGATGAGCAGTTCTTC CASSQDITSWVDEQFF
- TRBJ2-6 TRBV5-1 - TGCGCCAGCAGCGAGGGACATCGCTCTGGGGCCAACGTCCTGACTTTC CASSEGHRSGANVLTF
- TRBJ1-3 TRBV13 - TGTGCCAGCAGCAAAGGACTGCTGGAATTGGGAAACACCATATATTTT CASSKGLLELGNTIYF
- TRBJ2-3 TRBV6-5 - TGTGCCAGCAGTTACGACTTCGCCCGAGATACGCAGTATTTT CASSYDFARDTQYF
- TRBJ1-1 TRBV19 few TGTGCCAGTAGTAATTGGGCAGGGTCGGACACTGAAGCTTTCTTT CASSNWAGSDTEAFF
TRBD1 TRBJ2-7 TRBV9 - TGTGCCAGCAGCTCTGGTGGGACAGCCACCTACGAGCAGTACTTC CASSSGGTATYEQYF
- TRBJ2-7 TRBV9 - TGTGCCAGCAGCGTAGGGGCAGATCCGAAGGAGCAGTACTTC CASSVGADPKEQYF
- TRBJ2-7 TRBV6-1 once TGTGCCAGCAGGGTGGATGGCTCCTACGAGCAGTACTTC CASRVDGSYEQYF
TRBD2 TRBJ2-5 TRBV7-9 - TGTGCCACCGCACTAGCGGAGTTTCCACCAAGAGGGACCCAGTACTTC CATALAEFPPRGTQYF
- TRBJ2-7 TRBV5-1 - TGCGCCAGCAGCTTTGATGGGGGCACCTACGAGCAGTACTTC CASSFDGGTYEQYF
- TRBJ1-4 TRBV7-9 few TGTGCCAGCAGCTTCGGGCGGTTTTCGGATGAAAAACTGTTTTTT CASSFGRFSDEKLFF
- TRBJ2-7 TRBV14 - TGTGCCAGCAGTCCGGGGGAGTCCTACGAGCAGTACTTC CASSPGESYEQYF
- TRBJ2-5 TRBV27 - TGTGCCAGCACCCCCTCGGGGCCACCCCAGACCCAGTACTTC CASTPSGPPQTQYF
- TRBJ1-5 TRBV27 - TGTGCCACCAAGCCAGGGAGCGGTCAGCCCCAGCATTTT CATKPGSGQPQHF
TRBD2 TRBJ2-1 TRBV10-2 - TGCGCCAGCAGTTGGACTAGCGGGATATTTAATGAGCAGTTCTTC CASSWTSGIFNEQFF
TRBD1 TRBJ2-7 TRBV15 once TGTGCCACCAGCAGAGAAGGGACAGGGGACTACGAGCAGTACTTC CATSREGTGDYEQYF
- TRBJ2-7 TRBV5-1 - TGCGCCAGCAGCTTGGGGCTAGCGAGCTCCTACGAGCAGTACTTC CASSLGLASSYEQYF
TRBD2 TRBJ2-1 TRBV5-8 - TGTGCCAGCAGCGCCGGGACTAGCGGGAGCTTGAACAATGAGCAGTTCTTC CASSAGTSGSLNNEQFF
- TRBJ1-1 TRBV27 - TGTGCCAGCAAGTTGAGCACGAACACTGAAGCTTTCTTT CASKLSTNTEAFF
- TRBJ2-7 TRBV7-9 - TGTGCCAGCAGCCCGCCCAGGGCCTACGAGCAGTACTTC CASSPPRAYEQYF
TRBD1 TRBJ2-7 TRBV30 once TGTGCCTGGAGTGAACCACCGGGACAGGGGATCTACGAGCAGTACTTC CAWSEPPGQGIYEQYF
TRBD2 TRBJ2-7 TRBV9 - TGTGCCAGCAGCGTATGGGCTAGCGGGACCCGTTACGAGCAGTACTTC CASSVWASGTRYEQYF
- TRBJ2-7 TRBV9 - TGTGCCAGCAGCGTAGCTCCAACATCCTACGAGCAGTACTTC CASSVAPTSYEQYF
- TRBJ2-7 TRBV5-1 - TGCGCCAGCAGCTTGTTTGTGGACACCACCTACGAGCAGTACTTC CASSLFVDTTYEQYF
- TRBJ1-5 TRBV29-1 few TGCAGCGTTGAAGATGAGGACGGGAATAGCAATCAGCCCCAGCATTTT CSVEDEDGNSNQPQHF
- TRBJ2-7 TRBV2 - TGTGCCAGCAGCTCGGGCATAAGCTTC CASSSGISF
TRBD2 TRBJ2-5 TRBV7-9 - TGTGCCAGCACCGAACTAGGGACTAGCGGGAGAGAGACCCAGTACTTC CASTELGTSGRETQYF
TRBD2 TRBJ2-3 TRBV5-1 - TGCGCCAGCAGCTTACGTAGCGGGAGCACAGATACGCAGTATTTT CASSLRSGSTDTQYF
- TRBJ2-1 TRBV5-4 - TGTGCCAGCAGCTTGGCCCTAGAGGGGGGCGGTGAGCAGTTCTTC CASSLALEGGGEQFF
- TRBJ1-2 TRBV27 - TGTGCCAGCAGTTTATACCCGCAGTCCTCTAGCTATGGCTACACCTTC CASSLYPQSSSYGYTF
- TRBJ2-7 TRBV19 - TGTGCCAGTAGATTGAGGGGTAGCTCCTACGAGCAGTACTTC CASRLRGSSYEQYF
- TRBJ2-7 TRBV2 - TGTGCCAGCAGTGGCCGCAGGGAGCCTCCCTCCTACGAGCAGTACTTC CASSGRREPPSYEQYF
- TRBJ2-3 TRBV7-6 - TGTGCCAGCAGCCCCGAGAGAGGGGGCACAGATACGCAGTATTTT CASSPERGGTDTQYF
- TRBJ2-3 TRBV28 - TGTGCCAGCAGTTTTCTCCAGGACAGCACAGATACGCAGTATTTT CASSFLQDSTDTQYF
- TRBJ1-3 TRBV7-9 - TGTGCCAGCAGCTTTAGCCTCCGGTCTGGAAACACCATATATTTT CASSFSLRSGNTIYF
- TRBJ2-3 TRBV9 - TGTGTCAGCAGCTCATCAGATACGCAGTATTTT CVSSSSDTQYF
- TRBJ2-7 TRBV11-1 - TGTGCCAGCAGCTTAGCTCAGATCTCCTACGAGCAGTACTTC CASSLAQISYEQYF
TRBD2 TRBJ2-1 TRBV6-5 - TGTGCCAGCAGGATACTAGCGGACGCTTACAATGAGCAGTTCTTC CASRILADAYNEQFF
TRBD2 TRBJ2-1 TRBV27 - TGTGCCAGCAGTCTAACCCCCGGGACTAGCTACAATGAGCAGTTCTTC CASSLTPGTSYNEQFF
TRBD1 TRBJ1-5 TRBV27 once TGTGCCAGCAGATACTCAGGGGGGCATCAGCCCCAGCATTTT CASRYSGGHQPQHF
TRBD2 TRBJ2-5 TRBV5-6 - TGTGCCAGCAGCTTGATCAGCGGGAGTGGAGAGACCCAGTACTTC CASSLISGSGETQYF
TRBD2 TRBJ2-2 TRBV28 - TGTGCCAGCAGTTTATTATTCATGACTAGCGCGAACACCGGGGAGCTGTTTTTT CASSLLFMTSANTGELFF
- TRBJ1-1 TRBV12-5 - TGTGCTAGTGGTGACAGGTGGGGCACTGAAGCTTTCTTT CASGDRWGTEAFF
- TRBJ2-7 TRBV27 - TGTGCCAGCAGTTCCCCTCGTTCCTACGAGCAGTACTTC CASSSPRSYEQYF
- TRBJ2-7 TRBV6-5 once TGTGCCAGCAGTCCCGCGGGCCAGAGCTCCTACGAGCAGTACTTC CASSPAGQSSYEQYF
TRBD1 TRBJ2-6 TRBV4-1 - TGCGCCAGCAGCCAAGTGGGGACAGCAGTCTCTGGGGCCAACGTCCTGACTTTC CASSQVGTAVSGANVLTF
- TRBJ1-1 TRBV27 few TGTGCCAGCAGTTTATTGGGGAACACTGAAGCTTTCTTT CASSLLGNTEAFF